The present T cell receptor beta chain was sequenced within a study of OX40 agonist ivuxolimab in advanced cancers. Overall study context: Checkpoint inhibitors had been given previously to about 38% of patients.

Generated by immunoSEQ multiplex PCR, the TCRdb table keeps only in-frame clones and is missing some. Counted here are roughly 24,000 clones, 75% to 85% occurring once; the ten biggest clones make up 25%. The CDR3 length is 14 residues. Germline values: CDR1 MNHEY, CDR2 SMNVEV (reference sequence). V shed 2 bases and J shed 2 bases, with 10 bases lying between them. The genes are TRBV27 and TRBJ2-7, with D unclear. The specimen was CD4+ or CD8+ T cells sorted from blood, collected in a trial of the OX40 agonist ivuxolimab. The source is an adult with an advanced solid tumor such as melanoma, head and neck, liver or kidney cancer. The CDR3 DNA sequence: TGTGCCAGCAGTTTAGGGTTATTGCCCTACGAGCAGTACTTC. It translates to CASSLGLLPYEQYF.